A single sample gave rise to the 8 T cell receptor beta chains below, sequenced in a study of identifying expanded T cells in peripheral blood (dated by TCRdb to between 2018 and 2021). The library was generated by the immunoSEQ multiplex PCR assay. TCRdb holds this immuneACCESS table with in-frame rearrangements only. Some clones are missing; in checked studies, unresolved V genes explain under half, and the rest has no known cause. The sample contains 85,000 to 95,000 clones, more than 70% of them found a single time. Approximately 3.9% of the sample is taken by the ten largest. The sample consisted of blood. The receptors come from a person aged 18 to 70 in good health.

This clone was observed a few times. This sequence joins TRBV19 and TRBJ2-2, with a tentative D call TRBD2 (5 bases). Germline CDR1 and CDR2: LNHDA and SQIVND (reference sequence). Trimming removed 10 bases at V and 6 bases at J, with 21 bases between. The CDR3 is 15 residues long. CDR3 nucleotide sequence: TGTGCCACTCAAAAGGACCGGAGAGCGGCCGGGGAGCTGTTTTTT. It specifies CATQKDRRAAGELFF.

The genes are TRBV4-2 and TRBJ2-2; tentative D call: TRBD2 (6 bases). The CDR3 length is 14 residues. V lost 0 bases and J 8 bases, leaving 10 bases between the germline ends. CDR1 and CDR2 from the germline V gene are LGHNA and YNFKEQ. In nucleotides, the CDR3 is TGTGCCAGCAGCCAAGATGGGGCGGGAGGGGAGCTGTTTTTT. It specifies CASSQDGAGGELFF.

J is TRBJ2-1 and V is TRBV5-4, with D perhaps matching TRBD2 (5 bases). This CDR3 region has 13 residues. Germline V gives CDR1 SGHNT, CDR2 YYREEE (reference sequence). With 5 bases removed from V and 7 bases from J, the gap between germline ends came to 13 bases. The CDR3 DNA follows: TGTGCCAGCAGACTAGACAATAGGAATGAGCAGTTCTTC. Translated: CASRLDNRNEQFF.

The chain carries TRBV30 and TRBJ1-5; no clear D gene. Germline CDR1 GTSNPN, CDR2 SVGIG (reference sequence). The CDR3 covers 14 residues. V lost 1 base and J 3 bases, leaving 10 bases between the germline ends. The CDR3 nucleotides are TGTGCCTGGAGTGACCCAAGGCTCAATCAGCCCCAGCATTTT. Translated: CAWSDPRLNQPQHF.

Concerning this clone itself: Mismatch with germline at one junction end may stem from a read error. The CDR3 sequence: CASSSQAMTGENF. The CDR3 DNA reads TGTGCCAGCAGCTCCCAAGCAATGACAGGCGAGAACTTC. The rearrangement uses TRBV7-8 and TRBJ2-7; D is perhaps TRBD1 (6 bases). Germline values: CDR1 SGHVS, CDR2 FQNEAQ. The CDR3 consists of 13 residues.

The chain links TRBV6-1 to TRBJ1-6; 7 bases fit TRBD1. CDR1 MNHNS and CDR2 SASEGT come from the germline V gene. The V gene end was trimmed by 7 bases and the J gene end by 8 bases; junction bases not matched to a gene: 11. This CDR3 has 15 amino acids. CDR3 in DNA: TGTGCCAGCACCCCTTCGGGGACAGATTATTCACCCCTCCACTTT. Its translation is CASTPSGTDYSPLHF.

The rearrangement uses TRBV15 and TRBJ1-4; 8 bases agree with TRBD1. The CDR3 totals 15 residues. From germline, CDR1 is LNHNV and CDR2 YYDKDF (reference sequence). Trimming cost V 2 bases and J 8 bases; bases outside gene matches: 7. CDR3 bases: TGTGCCACCAGCAGACCCCGGACAGGGTGGGAAAAACTGTTTTTT. Its protein product is CATSRPRTGWEKLFF. Using reference TRBV15 and TRBJ1-4 for the parts outside the CDR3, the full variable domain is DAMVIQNPRYQVTQFGKPVTLSCSQTLNHNVMYWYQQKSSQAPKLLFHYYDKDFNNEADTPDNFQSRRPNTSFCFLDIRSPGLGDTAMYLCATSRPRTGWEKLFFGSGTQLSVL.

The chain has TRBV4-1 and TRBJ2-5; D might be TRBD2 (7 bases). Per the germline V gene, CDR1 is MGHRA and CDR2 is YSYEKL. This CDR3 contains 14 residues. The V end was cut by 6 bases, the J end by 4 bases, with 15 bases between. In DNA, the CDR3 is TGCGCCAGCAGAAGAGGGGGGGGGCCAGAGACCCAGTACTTC. It codes for CASRRGGGPETQYF.